These T cell receptor beta chains were read from a single sample in a study of CD8 T cells in Susac syndrome. TCRdb reprocessed the immunoSEQ multiplex PCR reads with MiXCR, giving one entry per CDR3 protein. In the table there are some 110,000 distinct CDR3 sequences, 85% to 95% of which are singletons. The specimen was CD4+ T cells from PBMCs. The receptors stem from a human donor with multiple sclerosis. Both conserved end residues are part of each CDR3. A D gene is named only where the DNA matches it firmly. Not all rows give a size; the values are once, few, many and, for expanded clones, a class.

v_gene	d_gene	abundance	j_gene	CDR3aa	CDR3nt
TRBV20-1	-	-	TRBJ1-4	CSAYLQASATNEKLFF	TGCAGTGCTTACCTGCAGGCGTCTGCAACTAATGAAAAACTGTTTTTT
TRBV6-2/TRBV6-3	TRBD1	-	TRBJ2-7	CASRLIGTGGYEQYF	TGTGCCAGCCGCTTGATCGGGACAGGGGGGTACGAGCAGTACTTC
TRBV19	-	few	TRBJ2-5	CASSIGQNQETQYF	TGTGCCAGTAGTATCGGACAGAATCAGGAGACCCAGTACTTC
TRBV7-2	-	-	TRBJ2-3	CASSSRSYLSTDTQYF	TGTGCCAGCAGCTCACGAAGTTACCTGAGCACAGATACGCAGTATTTT
TRBV7-3	TRBD1	-	TRBJ2-2	CASSPRTGGTGELFF	TGTGCCAGCAGCCCACGGACAGGGGGGACCGGGGAGCTGTTTTTT
TRBV6-1	-	-	TRBJ2-7	CASSEVGGRGSEQYF	TGTGCCAGCAGTGAAGTAGGAGGCAGGGGATCCGAGCAGTACTTC
TRBV5-1	TRBD1	-	TRBJ2-1	CASSLSMNRGLVNEQFF	TGCGCCAGCAGCTTGTCAATGAACAGGGGGTTGGTCAATGAGCAGTTCTTC
TRBV6-5	-	-	TRBJ2-1	CASSAGVRIYNEQFF	TGTGCCAGCAGTGCCGGGGTTCGCATCTACAATGAGCAGTTCTTC
TRBV5-4	TRBD2	-	TRBJ2-1	CASSLLAGRHNEQFF	TGTGCCAGCAGCTTACTAGCGGGGAGGCACAATGAGCAGTTCTTC
TRBV28	TRBD2	-	TRBJ2-1	CASSLMGTRGEQFF	TGTGCCAGCAGTTTAATGGGGACTAGAGGCGAGCAGTTCTTC
TRBV6-5	-	-	TRBJ2-7	CASSYEFGPGYEQYF	-
TRBV23-1	TRBD1	-	TRBJ2-7	CASSVPGTARGQYF	TGCGCCAGCAGTGTCCCCGGGACAGCCCGCGGGCAGTACTTC
TRBV27	TRBD1	-	TRBJ2-7	CASSSRQGSSYEQYF	TGTGCCAGCAGCTCTCGACAGGGATCGAGCTACGAGCAGTACTTC
TRBV28	-	-	TRBJ2-5	CASSTTWGVAETQYF	TGTGCCAGCAGCACTACATGGGGGGTCGCGGAGACCCAGTACTTC
TRBV30	-	-	TRBJ2-7	CAWSVGLRRDEQYF	TGTGCCTGGAGTGTAGGGCTCAGGAGGGACGAGCAGTACTTC
TRBV4-1	-	-	TRBJ1-3	CASSQDVGGSSSGNTIYF	TGCGCCAGCAGCCAAGATGTCGGGGGGTCGAGCTCTGGAAACACCATATATTTT
TRBV7-2	TRBD1	-	TRBJ1-4	CASSSQGGHGEKLFF	TGTGCCAGCAGCTCTCAGGGGGGCCATGGGGAAAAACTGTTTTTT
TRBV3-1	TRBD1	-	TRBJ1-4	CASSQVLRQGAEKLFF	TGTGCCAGCAGCCAAGTATTGCGGCAGGGGGCAGAAAAACTGTTTTTT
TRBV19	-	-	TRBJ1-6	CASSTETGTTAALHF	TGTGCCAGTAGTACGGAGACAGGAACTACTGCGGCCCTCCACTTT
TRBV5-6	-	-	TRBJ1-5	CASSSLRLGQPQHF	TGTGCCAGCAGCTCGCTAAGATTGGGTCAGCCCCAGCATTTT
TRBV5-1	-	-	TRBJ2-3	CASSLAPTGTDTQYF	TGCGCCAGCAGCTTGGCCCCGACAGGCACAGATACGCAGTATTTT
TRBV24-1	-	-	TRBJ2-6	CATIIPGANSGANVLTF	TGTGCCACCATTATCCCGGGCGCCAACTCTGGGGCCAACGTCCTGACTTTC
TRBV28	TRBD1	-	TRBJ2-7	CASRPLTGGNSYEQYF	TGTGCCAGCCGCCCTCTAACAGGGGGGAACTCCTACGAGCAGTACTTC
TRBV7-2	TRBD1	-	TRBJ2-7	CASSRSGQARYF	TGTGCCAGCAGCCGATCAGGACAGGCTAGGTACTTC
TRBV2	-	-	TRBJ1-5	CASTPRQDSNQPQHF	TGTGCCAGCACTCCCCGACAGGATAGCAATCAGCCCCAGCATTTT
TRBV3-1	-	-	TRBJ1-6	CASSPTRGGFSPLHF	TGTGCCAGCAGCCCTACTCGGGGGGGTTTTTCACCCCTCCACTTT
TRBV6-5	-	-	TRBJ2-2	CASSSLYGQINTGELFF	TGTGCCAGCAGTTCGTTGTATGGACAGATTAACACCGGGGAGCTGTTTTTT
TRBV12-3/TRBV12-4	-	-	TRBJ1-3	CASSGNSGNTIYF	TGTGCCAGCTCCGGGAACTCTGGAAACACCATATATTTT
TRBV18	TRBD1	-	TRBJ2-7	CASSPPATGSGEQYF	TGTGCCAGCTCACCACCCGCGACAGGGAGTGGCGAGCAGTACTTC
TRBV7-9	-	once	TRBJ2-7	CASSRQDYEQYF	TGTGCCAGCAGCCGACAGGACTACGAGCAGTACTTC
TRBV29-1	-	-	TRBJ2-5	CSVRDTGETQYF	TGCAGCGTGCGGGACACGGGGGAGACCCAGTACTTC
TRBV11-2	-	-	TRBJ1-1	CASSFLTETEAFF	TGTGCCAGCAGCTTTTTGACGGAGACTGAAGCTTTCTTT
TRBV20-1	-	once	TRBJ1-6	CSAPLGGGNNSPLHF	TGCAGTGCTCCTCTTGGAGGGGGAAATAATTCACCCCTCCACTTT
TRBV18	-	-	TRBJ2-5	CASSPFKEYETQYF	TGTGCCAGCTCACCCTTTAAGGAGTACGAGACCCAGTACTTC
TRBV7-9	TRBD1	-	TRBJ1-6	CASSPAQGANNSPLHF	TGTGCCAGCAGCCCAGCTCAGGGGGCAAATAATTCACCCCTCCACTTT
TRBV29-1	-	-	TRBJ1-2	CSVQRGEGYTF	TGCAGCGTCCAACGGGGAGAAGGCTACACCTTC
TRBV7-3	-	-	TRBJ1-1	CASSLTRDTEAFF	TGTGCCAGCAGCTTAACCAGGGACACTGAAGCTTTCTTT
TRBV7-2	-	-	TRBJ2-7	CASSLPPTWQYF	TGTGCCAGCAGCTTACCTCCTACTTGGCAGTACTTC
TRBV29-1	-	-	TRBJ2-3	CSIEAPGADTQYF	TGCAGCATCGAAGCCCCTGGTGCAGATACGCAGTATTTT
TRBV12-3/TRBV12-4	-	once	TRBJ2-5	CASSLGGLETQYF	TGTGCCAGCAGTTTAGGAGGGTTAGAGACCCAGTACTTC
TRBV20-1	-	-	TRBJ1-6	CSASWGGYNSPLHF	TGCAGTGCTAGTTGGGGGGGGTATAATTCACCCCTCCACTTT
TRBV25-1	-	-	TRBJ2-5	CASSRSGSSQETQYF	TGTGCCAGCAGCCGCTCCGGGAGTTCCCAAGAGACCCAGTACTTC
TRBV7-8	TRBD1	-	TRBJ1-1	CASSSRPSRGTEAFF	TGTGCCAGCAGCTCGCGCCCTTCCAGGGGGACTGAAGCTTTCTTT
TRBV12-3/TRBV12-4	-	-	TRBJ1-6	CASSAALSSYNSPLHF	TGTGCCAGCAGTGCAGCGTTGAGCTCCTATAATTCACCCCTCCACTTT
TRBV6-2/TRBV6-3	-	once	TRBJ2-7	CASSWNLLYEQYF	TGTGCCAGCAGTTGGAACTTACTCTACGAGCAGTACTTC
TRBV7-2	-	-	TRBJ1-5	CASSSDRNQPQHF	TGTGCCAGCAGCTCAGACAGGAATCAGCCCCAGCATTTT
TRBV5-1	-	-	TRBJ1-1	CASSLGGRLENTEAFF	TGCGCCAGCAGCTTGGGAGGACGGCTGGAGAACACTGAAGCTTTCTTT
TRBV6-1	-	-	TRBJ1-6	CASGTSSYNSPLHF	TGTGCCAGCGGAACGAGCTCCTATAATTCACCCCTCCACTTT
TRBV3-1	-	-	TRBJ1-2	CASSRLHGGDGYTF	TGTGCCAGCAGCCGGCTTCATGGGGGGGACGGCTACACCTTC
TRBV29-1	-	once	TRBJ1-3	CSVGSSGNTIYF	TGCAGCGTTGGGAGCTCTGGAAACACCATATATTTT
TRBV29-1	TRBD2	-	TRBJ2-1	CSVTGTSGINEQFF	TGCAGCGTTACCGGGACTAGCGGCATCAATGAGCAGTTCTTC
TRBV3-1	-	-	TRBJ2-5	CASSYQDKETQYF	TGTGCCAGCAGCTATCAGGATAAGGAGACCCAGTACTTC
TRBV20-1	TRBD2	once	TRBJ2-3	CSFFGGGRADTQYF	TGCAGTTTTTTCGGGGGGGGGCGGGCAGATACGCAGTATTTT
TRBV6-5	TRBD1	-	TRBJ2-7	CASSRSGQSYEQYF	TGTGCCAGCAGCCGCTCGGGACAGAGCTACGAGCAGTACTTC